The next 30 T cell receptor beta chains were all read from a single sample in a study of neurological immune-mediated disorders. TCRdb reprocessed the 5' RACE reads with MiXCR, giving one entry per CDR3 protein. Among 35,000 to 45,000 distinct CDR3 sequences, roughly 7.3% were seen once, and the ten largest hold roughly 4.4%. The specimen was PBMCs. The receptors come from a woman aged 40 to 55 in good health.

In its sample, this clonotype was seen many times. The chain uses TRBV5-1 and TRBJ2-3; TRBD2 agrees at 9 bases. This CDR3 comprises 15 residues. Trimming cost V 5 bases and J 0 bases; bases outside gene matches: 4. Germline V gene sequence: CDR1 SGHRS, CDR2 YFSETQ. CDR3 protein: CASRDSGGSTDTQYF. CDR3 DNA: TGCGCCAGCAGAGATAGCGGGGGAAGCACAGATACGCAGTATTTT. Drawing the rest from reference TRBV5-1 and TRBJ2-3, the complete variable domain is KAGVTQTPRYLIKTRGQQVTLSCSPISGHRSVSWYQQTPGQGLQFLFEYFSETQRNKGNFPGRFSGRQFSNSRSEMNVSTLELGDSALYLCASRDSGGSTDTQYFGPGTRLTVL.

This clonotype was recorded at least ten times. The rearrangement joins TRBV6-5 to TRBJ2-7, with a possible D match to TRBD1 (6 bases). Germline V gene data show CDR1 as MNHEY and CDR2 as SVGAGI. This CDR3 comprises 13 residues. With 3 bases removed from V and 11 bases from J, the gap between germline ends came to 17 bases. CDR3 DNA: TGTGCCAGCAGTTATAATAGGCAGGGGCCAAAGTACGTC. This translates into CASSYNRQGPKYV.

In this sample, this clonotype turned up many times. V is TRBV7-2 and J is TRBJ1-1, with TRBD1 as a possible D gene (6 bases). V shed 9 bases and J shed 4 bases, with 21 bases lying between them. Germline V gene lookup returns CDR1 SGHTA and CDR2 FQGNSA. This CDR3 comprises 15 residues. CDR3 DNA: TGTGCCAGGGGGGTTAGGGGGGGCGCGATCACTGAAGCTTTCTTT. Protein product: CARGVRGGAITEAFF.

This clonotype was observed at least ten times. V usage is TRBV28 and J usage is TRBJ2-1; 16 bases align to TRBD2. From germline, CDR1 is MDHEN and CDR2 SYDVKM. The V gene end was trimmed by 6 bases and the J gene end by 7 bases; junction bases not matched to a gene: 6. The CDR3 totals 16 residues. The DNA of the CDR3 is TGTGCCAGCAGCCTGGGACTAGCGGGGGGGCAGAATGAGCAGTTCTTC. Its protein product is CASSLGLAGGQNEQFF. The full variable domain, rest sourced from reference TRBV28 and TRBJ2-1, is DVKVTQSSRYLVKRTGEKVFLECVQDMDHENMFWYRQDPGLGLRLIYFSYDVKMKEKGDIPEGYSVSREKKERFSLILESASTNQTSMYLCASSLGLAGGQNEQFFGPGTRLTVL.

The CDR3 loop is CASSLNRLERQYF. DNA for the CDR3: TGTGCCAGCAGTTTAAACAGGCTAGAGCGCCAGTACTTC. V gene TRBV28 combines with J gene TRBJ2-5, with a weak D call TRBD1 (5 bases). V was trimmed by 2 bases and J by 10 bases, leaving 14 bases between them. The CDR3 is 13 residues long. Germline V gene sequence: CDR1 MDHEN, CDR2 SYDVKM.

This clonotype was detected a few times. This chain uses TRBV20-1 with TRBJ2-5, with 7 positions matching TRBD1. Germline V gives CDR1 DFQATT, CDR2 SNEGSKA (reference sequence). J lost 2 bases, V lost 4 bases, and 7 bases had no gene match. The CDR3 is made up of 14 amino acids. The CDR3 loop is CSANLGQAQETQYF. The CDR3 DNA sequence: TGCAGTGCTAACCTCGGACAGGCTCAAGAGACCCAGTACTTC.

This clonotype occurred many times. The chain is built from TRBV25-1 and TRBJ1-2, with 7 bases fitting TRBD1. CDR1 and CDR2 from the germline V gene are MGHDK and SYGVNS. The CDR3 is 15 amino acids. Unmatched junction bases numbered 8, after V lost 4 bases and J lost 3 bases. This CDR3 is CASSGAGGGDYGYTF. Written as DNA, the CDR3 is TGTGCCAGCAGTGGGGCAGGGGGGGGAGACTATGGCTACACCTTC.

This clonotype came up many times. The V call is TRBV19, the J call TRBJ2-1; possibly TRBD2 for D (5 bases). Per the germline V gene, CDR1 is LNHDA and CDR2 is SQIVND (reference sequence). The length of the CDR3 is 12 residues. With 2 bases removed from V and 8 bases from J, the gap between germline ends came to 7 bases. The CDR3 region is CASSIWGDEQFF. The CDR3 nucleotides read TGTGCCAGTAGTATATGGGGAGATGAGCAGTTCTTC.

This clonotype is medium-sized by share. The rearrangement joins TRBV7-9 to TRBJ2-2; D perhaps matches TRBD1 (5 bases). The CDR3 totals 14 residues. Trimming pared 6 bases from V and 0 bases from J, leaving 8 bases between. Germline CDR1 SEHNR, CDR2 FQNEAQ (reference sequence). The chain's CDR3 is CASSQGANTGELFF. The CDR3 DNA is TGTGCCAGCAGTCAAGGGGCGAACACCGGGGAGCTGTTTTTT.

This clonotype was counted ten times or more. The V call is TRBV11-2, the J call TRBJ2-5; 7 nucleotides align to TRBD2. Germline CDR1 reads SGHAT; CDR2 reads FQNNGV. V shed 5 bases, J shed 3 bases, and the junction held 12 bases outside the gene matches. There are 16 residues in the CDR3. CDR3 sequence (DNA): TGTGCCAGCAGCGGTGGACTAGTTAGGGGAGAAGAGACCCAGTACTTC. This codes for CASSGGLVRGEETQYF.

The sample holds many counts of this clonotype. V usage is TRBV20-1 and J usage is TRBJ2-4; TRBD2 agrees at 7 bases. Germline CDR1 reads DFQATT; CDR2 reads SNEGSKA (reference sequence). V lost 3 bases and J lost 3; bases outside the gene matches: 8. The CDR3 covers 15 residues. In DNA, the CDR3 is TGCAGTGCTAGTGGGAGGGGTCTAGGCAAAAACATTCAGTACTTC. Protein sequence: CSASGRGLGKNIQYF.

This clonotype was observed at least ten times. The chain combines TRBV4-2 with TRBJ2-2; 8 bases fit TRBD1. Germline V CDR1 and CDR2: LGHNA, YNFKEQ. V dropped 2 bases and J dropped 3; count of bases not matched to a gene: 5. The CDR3 is 16 residues long. CDR3 amino acids: CASSQRGTGYTGELFF. The CDR3 DNA is TGTGCCAGCAGCCAACGAGGGACAGGATACACCGGGGAGCTGTTTTTT.

This clonotype was seen repeatedly, ten times or more. The chain has TRBV5-1 and TRBJ2-7, with 8 bases lining up with TRBD1. Per germline, CDR1 SGHRS and CDR2 YFSETQ. The CDR3 runs 15 residues. The trim removed 1 base at V and 2 bases at J, leaving 5 bases unmatched. The CDR3, as DNA: TGCGCCAGCAGCTTGAGGCCAGGGGGCACCTACGAGCAGTACTTC. Protein product: CASSLRPGGTYEQYF.

This clonotype was observed at least ten times. The chain carries TRBV20-1 and TRBJ1-4; D remains ambiguous. Deletions cut 3 bases from V and 7 bases from J, with 12 bases between. This CDR3 is 13 amino acids long. Per the germline V gene, CDR1 is DFQATT and CDR2 is SNEGSKA (reference sequence). The CDR3 loop is CSASIPTGEKLFF. For the CDR3, the DNA is TGCAGTGCTAGTATCCCTACGGGTGAAAAACTGTTTTTT.

This clonotype was counted many times. The V gene is TRBV14, the J gene TRBJ1-1, with D possibly being TRBD1 (5 bases). V dropped 0 bases and J dropped 10 bases, with 18 bases sitting between them. The CDR3 sequence is 15 residues long. From germline, CDR1 is SGHDN and CDR2 FVKESK. The CDR3 region is CASSQDQRAYGGAFF. CDR3 DNA: TGTGCCAGCAGCCAAGATCAGCGAGCGTACGGGGGAGCTTTCTTT.

This clonotype came up many times. The rearrangement joins TRBV12-3 or TRBV12-4 to TRBJ2-2; no reliable D call. The CDR3 has 15 residues. V dropped 2 bases and J dropped 8 bases, with 15 bases sitting between them. Here the CDR3 reads CASSLTGHQPGELFF. Written as DNA, the CDR3 is TGTGCCAGCAGTTTAACGGGCCATCAGCCAGGGGAGCTGTTTTTT.

The chain carries TRBV20-1 and TRBJ1-2; TRBD1 agrees at 8 bases. The CDR3 runs to 13 residues. With V trimmed by 6 bases and J by 3 bases, 6 bases remained unmatched. Germline CDR1 and CDR2: DFQATT and SNEGSKA (reference sequence). In nucleotides, the CDR3 is TGCAGTGCCACGGGACAGGCGGACTATGGCTACACCTTC. Amino acids: CSATGQADYGYTF.

In this sample, this clonotype turned up many times. The chain combines TRBV27 with TRBJ1-1; 9 nucleotides line up with TRBD1. CDR3 size: 11 residues. V was pared by 8 bases and J by 6 bases, with 1 base of the junction left unmatched. Germline CDR1 reads MNHEY; CDR2 reads SMNVEV (reference sequence). The CDR3 here is CASWTGAEAFF. CDR3 nucleotide sequence: TGTGCCAGCTGGACAGGGGCTGAAGCTTTCTTT.

In its sample, this clonotype was seen many times. V is TRBV7-9 and J is TRBJ2-3, with TRBD2 identical over 14 bases. The CDR3 sequence is 18 residues long. V lost 5 bases and J lost 1; bases outside the gene matches: 8. Germline values: CDR1 SEHNR, CDR2 FQNEAQ (reference sequence). The CDR3 loop is CASSPGLAGGLGTDTQYF. In DNA form, the CDR3 reads TGTGCCAGCAGCCCCGGACTAGCGGGAGGCCTGGGCACAGATACGCAGTATTTT.

This clonotype occurred many times. CDR3: CASSLSQGQETQYF. In DNA form, the CDR3 reads TGTGCCAGCAGCTTATCCCAGGGACAAGAGACCCAGTACTTC. The V and J genes are TRBV11-2 and TRBJ2-5; D perhaps matches TRBD1 (5 bases). V lost 2 bases and J 2 bases, leaving 9 bases between the germline ends. Germline V gene lookup returns CDR1 SGHAT and CDR2 FQNNGV. This CDR3 region has 14 residues.

This clonotype was counted many times. V and J are TRBV12-3 or TRBV12-4 and TRBJ2-1; TRBD2 aligns across 8 bases. The CDR3 spans 13 residues. Germline trimming cut 5 bases from V and 7 bases from J; bases unmatched to any gene: 4. The CDR3 sequence is CASSPGTSNEQFF. Here the CDR3 DNA reads TGTGCCAGCAGTCCCGGGACTAGTAATGAGCAGTTCTTC.

The gene calls are TRBV6-4 and TRBJ1-1; D not certain. The CDR3 length is 13 residues. Trimming stripped 2 bases from V and 10 bases from J, with 14 bases between. CDR1 MRHNA and CDR2 SNTAGT come from the germline V gene. CDR3 coding DNA: TGTGCCAGCAGTGACACCAATACCGGGCTAGCTTTCTTT. It codes for CASSDTNTGLAFF.

This clonotype was observed many times. The rearrangement joins TRBV4-1 to TRBJ2-1, with a weak D call TRBD1 (5 bases). The CDR3 runs 14 residues. Germline CDR1 MGHRA, CDR2 YSYEKL. The V and J ends lost 3 bases and 3 bases respectively, with 9 bases between them. In DNA form, the CDR3 reads TGCGCCAGCAGCCATTACAGGAGCTACAATGAGCAGTTCTTC. This translates into CASSHYRSYNEQFF.

This clonotype came up many times. The chain carries TRBV6-1 and TRBJ1-1, with D hard to call. This CDR3 comprises 14 residues. Trimming left V 2 bases short and J 0 bases short, with 7 bases between. The germline CDR1 and CDR2 sequences are MNHNS and SASEGT. CDR3 in amino acids: CASSERGLNTEAFF. For the CDR3, the DNA is TGTGCCAGCAGTGAACGGGGATTGAACACTGAAGCTTTCTTT.

The sample holds many counts of this clonotype. This chain joins TRBV5-1 and TRBJ2-1; 7 nucleotides agree with TRBD1. CDR3 length: 15 residues. From germline, CDR1 is SGHRS and CDR2 YFSETQ. Germline trimming cut 0 bases from V and 8 bases from J; bases unmatched to any gene: 8. The CDR3 reads CASSLALGTGDEQFF. For the CDR3, the DNA is TGCGCCAGCAGCTTGGCCTTAGGTACAGGGGATGAGCAGTTCTTC. Full variable domain (outside the CDR3, taken from reference TRBV5-1 and TRBJ2-1): KAGVTQTPRYLIKTRGQQVTLSCSPISGHRSVSWYQQTPGQGLQFLFEYFSETQRNKGNFPGRFSGRQFSNSRSEMNVSTLELGDSALYLCASSLALGTGDEQFFGPGTRLTVL.

This clonotype was detected ten times or more. The chain links TRBV5-1 to TRBJ2-2, with TRBD2 as a possible D gene (5 bases). The germline V gene encodes CDR1 SGHRS and CDR2 YFSETQ. The CDR3 contains 17 residues. V lost 3 bases, J lost 0 bases, and 15 bases lay in between. The CDR3 sequence is CASSWPSGESNTGELFF. CDR3 sequence (DNA): TGCGCCAGCAGCTGGCCGAGCGGCGAGTCGAACACCGGGGAGCTGTTTTTT.

This clonotype was recorded many times. This sequence joins TRBV27 and TRBJ1-6, with TRBD1 as a possible D gene (6 bases). The CDR3 is 15 residues long. Germline V CDR1 and CDR2: MNHEY, SMNVEV (reference sequence). V lost 9 bases to trimming and J lost 2 bases, with 14 bases between them. DNA of the CDR3: TGTGCCAGTAAAGTAAGGGGGGCCTATAATTCACCCCTCCACTTT. Translation gives CASKVRGAYNSPLHF.

This clonotype was seen at least ten times. The chain couples TRBV5-1 to TRBJ2-4; TRBD2 is a possible D gene (5 bases). V was clipped by 3 bases and J by 6 bases, with 22 bases between them. Germline V gene data show CDR1 as SGHRS and CDR2 as YFSETQ. CDR3 size: 17 residues. The CDR3 DNA sequence: TGCGCCAGCAGCTGGAAGCCCCCCGAGGAGGTGGCAAACATTCAGTACTTC. Amino acids: CASSWKPPEEVANIQYF.

This clonotype was detected ten times or more. This chain connects TRBV20-1 to TRBJ2-7; 7 bases align to TRBD2. This CDR3 is built from 16 residues. V shed 0 bases and J 3 bases; nucleotides not matched to a gene: 11. Germline V lookup: CDR1 DFQATT, CDR2 SNEGSKA (reference sequence). The CDR3 region has the DNA TGCAGTGCTAGAGACCCACGTCGTGGGGGGGACTACGAGCAGTACTTC. Protein sequence: CSARDPRRGGDYEQYF.

V is TRBV5-1 and J is TRBJ2-1, with D tentatively TRBD1 or TRBD2 (5 bases each). V gave up 4 bases and J gave up 3 bases, with 8 bases separating them. Germline-derived CDR1 and CDR2 are SGHRS and YFSETQ. The CDR3 is 13 amino acids. CDR3 in DNA: TGCGCCAGCAGCGGGGGAATCTACAATGAGCAGTTCTTC. Translation gives CASSGGIYNEQFF.